These T cell receptor beta chains were read from a single sample in a study of response to subunit inactivated influenza vaccine. TCRdb fed the RT-PCR reads into MiXCR, producing one record per CDR3 protein. The top ten hold about a tenth of the sample, which has some 850,000 distinct CDR3 sequences, around 20% seen once. Material: PBMCs from blood, obtained around 5 days after vaccination. All receptors come from a man aged 45-65 years who received an inactivated influenza vaccine. CDR3s include the opening cysteine and the closing phenylalanine or tryptophan. D genes are given only for firm matches. Clone size is stated in some rows and not others, as once, few, many or a class when expanded.

CDR3 length: 12
J gene: TRBJ1-1
D gene: .
V gene: TRBV7-8
clone size: .
CDR3 protein: CASSSKNTEAFF
CDR3 DNA: TGTGCCAGCAGCAGCAAGAACACTGAAGCTTTCTTT

CDR3 length: 15
J gene: TRBJ2-1
D gene: TRBD2
V gene: TRBV27
clone size: .
CDR3 protein: CASNVAGSSYNEQFF
CDR3 DNA: TGTGCCAGCAACGTAGCGGGGAGCTCCTACAATGAGCAGTTCTTC

CDR3 length: 14
J gene: TRBJ2-3
D gene: .
V gene: TRBV20-1
clone size: few
CDR3 protein: CSATPGQGTDTQYF
CDR3 DNA: TGCAGTGCTACCCCGGGGCAGGGTACAGATACGCAGTATTTT

CDR3 length: 11
J gene: TRBJ2-1
D gene: .
V gene: TRBV29-1
clone size: many
CDR3 protein: CSVARAGEQFF
CDR3 DNA: TGCAGCGTTGCCAGGGCTGGTGAGCAGTTCTTC

CDR3 length: 13
J gene: TRBJ2-7
D gene: .
V gene: TRBV12-3/TRBV12-4
clone size: few
CDR3 protein: CASSYPRGGEQYF
CDR3 DNA: TGTGCCAGCAGTTACCCCAGGGGCGGCGAGCAGTACTTC

CDR3 length: 13
J gene: TRBJ1-1
D gene: .
V gene: TRBV24-1
clone size: .
CDR3 protein: CATRDRGSTEAFF
CDR3 DNA: TGTGCCACCAGGGATAGGGGGAGCACTGAAGCTTTCTTT

CDR3 length: 15
J gene: TRBJ2-5
D gene: TRBD2
V gene: TRBV20-1
clone size: few
CDR3 protein: CSASWGLAGVETQYF
CDR3 DNA: TGCAGTGCTAGTTGGGGACTAGCGGGGGTGGAGACCCAGTACTTC

CDR3 length: 16
J gene: TRBJ2-7
D gene: .
V gene: TRBV12-3/TRBV12-4
clone size: few
CDR3 protein: CASTLRGTSSSYEQYF
CDR3 DNA: TGTGCCAGCACCCTGCGAGGGACGTCTAGCTCCTACGAGCAGTACTTC

CDR3 length: 14
J gene: TRBJ2-1
D gene: .
V gene: TRBV7-3
clone size: .
CDR3 protein: CASSNLGYGNEQFF
CDR3 DNA: TGTGCCAGCAGCAACTTGGGATACGGCAATGAGCAGTTCTTC

CDR3 length: 17
J gene: TRBJ2-7
D gene: .
V gene: TRBV6-2/TRBV6-3
clone size: few
CDR3 protein: CASNARRTGHQTYEQYF
CDR3 DNA: TGTGCCAGCAACGCGCGGCGAACGGGACACCAGACCTACGAGCAGTACTTC

CDR3 length: 16
J gene: TRBJ2-3
D gene: TRBD2
V gene: TRBV7-2
clone size: many
CDR3 protein: CASSSRLAGGSDTQYF
CDR3 DNA: TGTGCCAGCAGTTCCCGACTAGCGGGGGGGAGTGATACGCAGTATTTT

CDR3 length: 15
J gene: TRBJ2-5
D gene: .
V gene: TRBV20-1
clone size: .
CDR3 protein: CSARSPVGAQETQYF
CDR3 DNA: TGCAGTGCTAGGTCCCCAGTGGGGGCCCAAGAGACCCAGTACTTC

CDR3 length: 15
J gene: TRBJ1-6
D gene: .
V gene: TRBV14
clone size: .
CDR3 protein: CASSPRQNLNSPLHF
CDR3 DNA: TGTGCCAGCAGCCCCCGACAGAATCTTAATTCACCCCTCCACTTT

CDR3 length: 16
J gene: TRBJ2-5
D gene: TRBD1
V gene: TRBV27
clone size: .
CDR3 protein: CASSFREGALQETQYF
CDR3 DNA: TGTGCCAGCAGTTTTAGAGAGGGGGCATTGCAAGAGACCCAGTACTTC

CDR3 length: 14
J gene: TRBJ2-2
D gene: TRBD1
V gene: TRBV12-3/TRBV12-4
clone size: many
CDR3 protein: CASSRDRNTGELFF
CDR3 DNA: TGTGCCAGCAGTCGGGACAGGAACACCGGGGAGCTGTTTTTT

CDR3 length: 15
J gene: TRBJ1-5
D gene: .
V gene: TRBV7-9
clone size: .
CDR3 protein: CASSLDLGHNQPQHF
CDR3 DNA: TGTGCCAGCAGCTTAGATCTGGGCCACAATCAGCCCCAGCATTTT

CDR3 length: 15
J gene: TRBJ2-7
D gene: TRBD2
V gene: TRBV20-1
clone size: few
CDR3 protein: CSAGRTSGLSYEQYF
CDR3 DNA: TGCAGTGCTGGACGTACTAGCGGACTCTCCTACGAGCAGTACTTC

CDR3 length: 15
J gene: TRBJ1-1
D gene: .
V gene: TRBV7-2
clone size: .
CDR3 protein: CASSKPYPVNTEAFF
CDR3 DNA: TGTGCCAGCAGCAAACCCTACCCGGTGAACACTGAAGCTTTCTTT

CDR3 length: 17
J gene: TRBJ1-2
D gene: TRBD1
V gene: TRBV6-1
clone size: few
CDR3 protein: CASSLHHGQGAQYGYTF
CDR3 DNA: TGTGCCAGCAGCCTACACCATGGACAGGGGGCGCAATATGGCTACACCTTC

CDR3 length: 13
J gene: TRBJ2-5
D gene: .
V gene: TRBV5-4
clone size: .
CDR3 protein: CASRSGTGRTQYF
CDR3 DNA: TGTGCCAGCAGATCCGGGACTGGCCGGACCCAGTACTTC

CDR3 length: 12
J gene: TRBJ2-1
D gene: .
V gene: TRBV5-6
clone size: .
CDR3 protein: CASSWWSGEQFF
CDR3 DNA: TGTGCCAGCAGCTGGTGGAGCGGTGAGCAGTTCTTC

CDR3 length: 15
J gene: TRBJ2-7
D gene: TRBD2
V gene: TRBV9
clone size: .
CDR3 protein: CASSPLSGSQHEQYF
CDR3 DNA: TGTGCCAGCAGCCCTCTTAGCGGGAGTCAACACGAGCAGTACTTC

CDR3 length: 13
J gene: TRBJ2-3
D gene: .
V gene: TRBV5-1
clone size: .
CDR3 protein: CASGPTSTDTQYF
CDR3 DNA: TGCGCCAGCGGGCCGACTAGCACAGATACGCAGTATTTT

CDR3 length: 13
J gene: TRBJ2-7
D gene: .
V gene: TRBV12-3/TRBV12-4
clone size: .
CDR3 protein: CASSLSGVPQQYF
CDR3 DNA: TGTGCCAGCAGTTTATCAGGTGTCCCCCAGCAGTACTTC

CDR3 length: 14
J gene: TRBJ2-3
D gene: .
V gene: TRBV9
clone size: few
CDR3 protein: CASSVDRESDTQYF
CDR3 DNA: TGTGCCAGCAGCGTAGACCGGGAGTCAGATACGCAGTATTTT

CDR3 length: 14
J gene: TRBJ2-5
D gene: .
V gene: TRBV29-1
clone size: .
CDR3 protein: CSVFNGGLVETQYF
CDR3 DNA: TGCAGCGTTTTTAACGGGGGCTTGGTAGAGACCCAGTACTTC

CDR3 length: 14
J gene: TRBJ2-1
D gene: .
V gene: TRBV29-1
clone size: .
CDR3 protein: CSVATVRDYNEQFF
CDR3 DNA: TGCAGCGTCGCCACTGTGCGGGACTACAATGAGCAGTTCTTC

CDR3 length: 13
J gene: TRBJ2-1
D gene: .
V gene: TRBV12-3/TRBV12-4
clone size: few
CDR3 protein: CASSARLHNEQFF
CDR3 DNA: TGTGCCAGCAGTGCCCGGCTGCACAATGAGCAGTTCTTC